These 18 T cell receptor beta chains were sequenced from one sample in a study of response to subunit inactivated influenza vaccine. TCRdb recomputed calls from the RT-PCR reads with MiXCR, one row per CDR3 protein. Found here are roughly 570,000 distinct CDR3 sequences, about 15% of them singletons; the top ten hold around 10%. This specimen consisted of PBMCs from blood, obtained 12 days after vaccination. The receptor source for this set is a man aged 50 or older who received an inactivated influenza vaccine.

The chain carries TRBV6-2 or TRBV6-3 and TRBJ2-5; D may correspond to TRBD1 or TRBD2 (5 bases each). Trimming took 2 bases from V and 3 from J, leaving 13 bases between them. This CDR3 has 15 residues. CDR1 MNHEY and CDR2 SVGEGT come from the germline V gene. This chain's CDR3 is CASSYRRDAKETQYF. The CDR3 nucleotides read TGTGCCAGCAGTTACCGCAGGGACGCAAAAGAGACCCAGTACTTC.

This clonotype was seen more than once but under ten times. The genes are TRBV20-1 and TRBJ1-2, with D hard to call. Looked up from germline, CDR1 is DFQATT and CDR2 is SNEGSKA (reference sequence). V was pared by 5 bases and J by 0 bases, with 7 bases between. This CDR3 spans 12 amino acids. CDR3 amino acids: CSAWTSNYGYTF. The DNA of the CDR3 is TGCAGTGCTTGGACCTCTAACTATGGCTACACCTTC.

This clonotype was counted ten times or more. V usage is TRBV12-3 or TRBV12-4 and J usage is TRBJ1-5, with 7 bases matching TRBD1. The CDR3 has 16 residues. V lost 6 bases, J lost 0 bases, and 8 bases stayed unmatched. CDR3 bases: TGTGCCAGCAGAAAGGGGGCATTTAATAGCAATCAGCCCCAGCATTTT. As protein: CASRKGAFNSNQPQHF.

This rearrangement joins TRBV6-2 or TRBV6-3 to TRBJ1-5, with 9 bases lining up with TRBD1. The CDR3 has 16 amino acids. From germline, CDR1 is MNHEY and CDR2 SVGEGT. Trimming cost V 8 bases and J 5 bases; bases outside gene matches: 13. CDR3 DNA sequence: TGTGCCAGCGCTTTGCGACACAGGGGGCAGGATCAGCCCCAGCATTTT. It translates to CASALRHRGQDQPQHF.

The rearrangement links TRBV6-1 to TRBJ1-5; 10 bases map to TRBD1. Trimming at V came to 3 bases and at J to 4 bases, leaving 6 bases not matched to a gene. The germline gives CDR1 MNHNS, CDR2 SASEGT. The CDR3 covers 16 residues. CDR3 in amino acids: CASSDRDRGGNQPQHF. The CDR3 DNA follows: TGTGCCAGCAGTGATCGGGACAGGGGAGGGAATCAGCCCCAGCATTTT.

This rearrangement joins TRBV12-3 or TRBV12-4 to TRBJ2-6; D is unresolved. Deletions cut 7 bases from V and 2 bases from J, with 6 bases between. CDR3 length: 13 amino acids. The CDR3, as DNA: TGTGCCAGCACCCTCACTGGGGCCAACGTCCTGACTTTC. This sequence encodes CASTLTGANVLTF.

There are a few counts of this clonotype. This rearrangement joins TRBV29-1 to TRBJ2-6; D remains unclear. This CDR3 is built from 12 residues. The germline V gene encodes CDR1 SQVTM and CDR2 ANQGSEA. V was clipped by 6 bases and J by 2 bases, with 5 bases between them. CDR3 nucleotide sequence: TGCAGCGTACGAACTGGGGCCAACGTCCTGACTTTC. Its protein product is CSVRTGANVLTF.

CDR3 in amino acids: CASSQDFGGKQFF. The CDR3 nucleotides read TGTGCCAGCAGCCAAGACTTCGGGGGGAAGCAGTTCTTC. J is TRBJ2-1 and V is TRBV14, with TRBD2 matching over 7 bases. Germline V lookup: CDR1 SGHDN, CDR2 FVKESK. V shed 0 bases, J shed 11 bases, and the junction held 4 bases outside the gene matches. The CDR3 totals 13 residues.

This clonotype was observed a few times. The V gene is TRBV20-1, the J gene TRBJ2-7; D is possibly TRBD2 (6 bases). The germline CDR1 and CDR2 sequences are DFQATT and SNEGSKA (reference sequence). The CDR3 length is 12 residues. V was cut by 5 bases and J by 3 bases, with 11 bases left in between. The CDR3, as DNA: TGCAGTGCTGTAGCGGACCGCTACGAGCAGTACTTC. Protein: CSAVADRYEQYF.

The sample holds a few counts of this clonotype. V and J are TRBV6-1 and TRBJ2-1; the match to TRBD2 covers 12 bases. Trimming took 8 bases from V and 3 from J; bases not matched to a gene: 8. CDR3 length: 16 residues. The germline V gene has CDR1 MNHNS and CDR2 SASEGT. CDR3: CASSASGGAGYNEQFF. The CDR3 nucleotides are TGTGCCAGCTCGGCTAGCGGGGGGGCGGGCTACAATGAGCAGTTCTTC.

This clonotype was detected a few times. The chain has TRBV6-5 and TRBJ2-7; no definite D call. The CDR3 runs 14 residues. CDR1 and CDR2 (germline): MNHEY, SVGAGI. Trimming shortened V by 4 bases and J by 2 bases, and 12 bases separated the two germline ends. CDR3 sequence reads: CASSSSQRAYEQYF. The CDR3 DNA follows: TGTGCCAGCAGTTCATCACAGAGAGCCTACGAGCAGTACTTC.

This clonotype has a handful of counts. One end of the junction does not line up with germline, which may come from a read error. The DNA for the CDR3 is TGTGCCAGCAGCCCTTCGATGGTGACAGGGCAAGGGGCAACTAATGAAAAAATGTTTTTT. It codes for CASSPSMVTGQGATNEKMFF. The V and J genes are TRBV11-1 and TRBJ1-4, with 7 bases identical to TRBD1. CDR1 and CDR2 (germline): SGHAT, FQDESV (reference sequence). The CDR3 is made up of 20 amino acids.

The rearrangement uses TRBV7-3 and TRBJ2-3, with 9 positions matching TRBD2. Unmatched junction bases numbered 12, after V lost 5 bases and J lost 6 bases. CDR1 is SGHTA and CDR2 is FQGTGA in the germline V gene. The length of the CDR3 is 16 residues. The CDR3 DNA is TGTGCCAGCAGCCAGGGGGGGCTAGCGGGAATGGATACGCAGTATTTT. Translated, it gives CASSQGGLAGMDTQYF.

V and J are TRBV15 and TRBJ1-1; D remains unclear. Trimming shortened V by 3 bases and J by 8 bases, and 10 bases separated the two germline ends. The CDR3 is 12 amino acids. The germline CDR1 and CDR2 sequences are LNHNV and YYDKDF (reference sequence). The DNA of the CDR3 is TGTGCCACCAGCAGCGGGCTCCCCGAAGCTTTCTTT. It yields the protein CATSSGLPEAFF.

This clonotype occurred a few times. This chain uses TRBV12-3 or TRBV12-4 with TRBJ2-3, with TRBD1 identical over 7 bases. V shed 6 bases, J shed 1 base, and the junction held 10 bases outside the gene matches. This CDR3 has 16 residues. Here the CDR3 DNA reads TGTGCCAGCAGCCAACCCAGGGGGTACGGCACAGATACGCAGTATTTT. This sequence encodes CASSQPRGYGTDTQYF.

This clonotype was seen repeatedly, ten times or more. A read error may produce the germline difference seen at one junction end. The genes are TRBV5-1 and TRBJ2-5, with 8 positions matching TRBD1. The CDR3 is made up of 14 amino acids. The germline CDR1 and CDR2 sequences are SGHRS and YFSETQ. For the CDR3, the DNA is TGTGCCAGCAGCTCCGGGACAGGAGTAGAGACCCAGTACTTC. Translated, it gives CASSSGTGVETQYF.

The chain is built from TRBV3-1 and TRBJ1-6; perhaps TRBD1 as D (5 bases). The CDR3 covers 14 residues. Germline V CDR1 and CDR2: LGHDT, YNNKEL (reference sequence). The germline V and J ends were trimmed by 1 base and 4 bases, with 5 bases remaining between them. DNA of the CDR3: TGTGCCAGCAGCCAAGGACAGTATAATTCACCCCTCCACTTT. Amino acids: CASSQGQYNSPLHF.

The V call is TRBV2, the J call TRBJ2-5; TRBD2 matches at 9 bases. This CDR3 spans 17 amino acids. The V and J ends lost 0 bases and 2 bases, in that order; junction bases with no gene match: 7. Germline V gives CDR1 SNHLY, CDR2 FYNNEI. The CDR3 DNA sequence: TGTGCCAGCAGTGAAGCCCTCTTAGCGGGGGCGCAAGAGACCCAGTACTTC. This gives the protein CASSEALLAGAQETQYF.